Sequencing of this T cell receptor (beta chain) was carried out in a study of CD8 T cells in Susac syndrome. TCR beta sequencing covered blood CD8+ and CD4+ T cells. On this clonotype itself: Its antigen is currently unknown.

Roughly 0.5 to 1 ug RNA was reverse transcribed with random hexamers. Amplification of TCR beta CDR3 by immunoSEQ multiplex PCR spanned 54 Vbeta and 13 Jbeta. TCRdb passed the immunoSEQ multiplex PCR reads through MiXCR, listing each CDR3 protein once. Among about 190,000 distinct CDR3 sequences listed, about 94% were seen once. Study-wide results and limits: No clonal expansion appeared among CD4+ T cells in Susac patients.

Looked up from germline, CDR1 is SGHNT and CDR2 is YYREEE (reference sequence). The length of the CDR3 is 15 residues. V dropped 4 bases and J dropped 4 bases, with 14 bases sitting between them. Sequenced input: CD4+ T cells from PBMCs. The chain carries TRBV5-4 and TRBJ2-2; D is unresolved. The TCR sequence derives from a human donor with Susac syndrome. Here the CDR3 reads CASSPLDLRTGELFF. The DNA for the CDR3 is TGTGCCAGCAGCCCCCTTGACTTGCGCACCGGGGAGCTGTTTTTT.